Presented here are 30 T cell receptor beta chains from one specimen sequenced in a study of identical twins. TCRdb analysed the 5' RACE reads with MiXCR anew, one entry per CDR3 protein. The top ten clones hold roughly 0.3% of a sample with approximately 1.8 million distinct CDR3 sequences, under 35% of them seen once. The sample consisted of cord blood. These receptors were collected from a newborn girl in good health.

This clonotype has ten or more counts. This chain links TRBV4-2 with TRBJ2-1; 9 nucleotides line up with TRBD2. The CDR3 length is 15 residues. Germline V lookup: CDR1 LGHNA, CDR2 YNFKEQ. V shed 1 base and J 5 bases; nucleotides not matched to a gene: 3. The CDR3 nucleotides read TGTGCCAGCAGCCAAGGACTAGCGGTCAACAATGAGCAGTTCTTC. Protein: CASSQGLAVNNEQFF.

This clonotype was found a few times. This rearrangement joins TRBV7-8 to TRBJ2-3; 10 nucleotides agree with TRBD1. Trimming cost V 5 bases and J 5 bases; bases outside gene matches: 7. Germline CDR1 SGHVS, CDR2 FQNEAQ. The CDR3 is 15 amino acids. CDR3 sequence (DNA): TGTGCCAGCAGCCGGGACAGGGGAGGAAGAGATACGCAGTATTTT. It codes for CASSRDRGGRDTQYF.

The genes are TRBV3-1 and TRBJ2-3; 10 positions match TRBD1. V lost 0 bases, J lost 2 bases, and 5 bases stayed unmatched. Germline loops: CDR1 LGHDT, CDR2 YNNKEL (reference sequence). CDR3 length: 17 amino acids. The CDR3 spells CASSQDFGTGATDTQYF. CDR3 DNA: TGTGCCAGCAGCCAAGACTTTGGGACAGGGGCCACAGATACGCAGTATTTT.

This clonotype was seen just once. The chain combines TRBV6-1 with TRBJ1-2; D ambiguous. Deletions cut 3 bases from V and 3 bases from J, with 11 bases between. Germline CDR1 is MNHNS and CDR2 is SASEGT. The CDR3 consists of 14 residues. The CDR3 DNA follows: TGTGCCAGCAGTGACGTCTCGGGGTACTATGGCTACACCTTC. It is translated as CASSDVSGYYGYTF.

The sample holds a few counts of this clonotype. V usage is TRBV4-2 and J usage is TRBJ2-3, with D uncertain. The CDR3 covers 15 residues. Per germline, CDR1 LGHNA and CDR2 YNFKEQ. V lost 0 bases and J 6 bases, leaving 13 bases between the germline ends. CDR3 in DNA: TGTGCCAGCAGCCAAGATCCCCCTTTCTTGGATACGCAGTATTTT. Translated, it gives CASSQDPPFLDTQYF.

This sequence joins TRBV20-1 and TRBJ2-5; a possible D gene is TRBD2 (6 bases). The CDR3 length is 16 residues. Per the germline V gene, CDR1 is DFQATT and CDR2 is SNEGSKA (reference sequence). V lost 1 base to trimming and J lost 11 bases, with 26 bases between them. CDR3 coding DNA: TGCAGTGCTAGAGTCGTCGAGACTAGGGTTAACAATGAGCAGTACTTC. This sequence encodes CSARVVETRVNNEQYF.

This clonotype was counted between two and nine times. This chain uses TRBV6-6 with TRBJ2-7, with 7 bases aligning to TRBD2. CDR3 length equals 14 residues. Germline loops: CDR1 MNHNY, CDR2 SVGAGI (reference sequence). V dropped 8 bases and J dropped 2; count of bases not matched to a gene: 9. CDR3: CASCAGTTAYEQYF. The CDR3 DNA reads as TGTGCCAGCTGTGCCGGGACTACTGCCTACGAGCAGTACTTC.

This sequence joins TRBV3-1 and TRBJ2-5; 7 nucleotides match TRBD1. The DNA matches TRBJ2-7 better at its end, which makes the J call doubtful. CDR3 length: 14 amino acids. The germline V gene has CDR1 LGHDT and CDR2 YNNKEL (reference sequence). This CDR3 is CASSRTGTVSEQYF. CDR3 bases: TGTGCCAGCAGCCGGACCGGGACAGTCTCCGAGCAGTACTTC.

This clonotype has more than one count but fewer than ten. The chain carries TRBV6-6 and TRBJ2-5, with TRBD2 identical over 11 bases. This CDR3 comprises 16 residues. V shed 3 bases and J 2 bases; nucleotides not matched to a gene: 5. Germline CDR1 MNHNY, CDR2 SVGAGI (reference sequence). The CDR3 coding sequence is TGTGCCAGCAGTTATTTAGCGGGGGGGCCACAAGAGACCCAGTACTTC. It yields the protein CASSYLAGGPQETQYF.

There are a few counts of this clonotype. The chain links TRBV5-6 to TRBJ2-1, with D perhaps TRBD2 (6 bases). Germline lookup yields CDR1 SGHDT and CDR2 YYEEEE. CDR3 length: 14 residues. V was cut by 3 bases and J by 5 bases, with 12 bases left in between. The CDR3 bases are TGTGCCAGCAGCTCCAGACTAGTTGACAATGAGCAGTTCTTC. It codes for CASSSRLVDNEQFF.

This clonotype was counted a few times. This chain connects TRBV29-1 to TRBJ2-3; D is unclear. The germline CDR1 and CDR2 sequences are SQVTM and ANQGSEA. The CDR3 has 12 amino acids. The ends were cut back, 3 bases at V and 0 bases at J, with 4 bases in the middle. The CDR3 nucleotides read TGCAGCGTTGATGCCAGCACAGATACGCAGTATTTT. Encoded protein: CSVDASTDTQYF.

V and J are TRBV27 and TRBJ2-7; D is possibly TRBD1 (6 bases). The CDR3 is 14 amino acids. V was shortened by 3 bases and J by 3 bases, with 12 bases between the two germline ends. Germline lookup yields CDR1 MNHEY and CDR2 SMNVEV (reference sequence). CDR3 sequence: CASSFLSTGYEQYF. As DNA, the CDR3 is TGTGCCAGCAGTTTCCTCTCGACAGGCTACGAGCAGTACTTC.

CDR3 sequence reads: CASRFRDPNNEQFF. CDR3 DNA: TGTGCCAGCAGGTTCCGGGACCCCAACAATGAGCAGTTCTTC. The chain couples TRBV7-9 to TRBJ2-1; D assignment may be TRBD1 or TRBD2 (5 bases each). The CDR3 consists of 14 residues. CDR1 is SEHNR and CDR2 is FQNEAQ in the germline V gene (reference sequence). V was pared by 6 bases and J by 5 bases, with 14 bases between.

This chain uses TRBV5-1 with TRBJ2-7; D perhaps matches TRBD1 (5 bases). The V end was cut by 1 base, the J end by 2 bases, with 10 bases between. Germline V gene lookup returns CDR1 SGHRS and CDR2 YFSETQ. CDR3 size: 14 residues. In DNA, the CDR3 is TGCGCCAGCAGCTTGCTTCCAGGGACCTACGAGCAGTACTTC. Translation gives CASSLLPGTYEQYF.

The chain carries TRBV18 and TRBJ1-5; D not certain. The germline gives CDR1 KGHSH, CDR2 LQKENI. The CDR3 is 14 residues long. Trimming took off 3 bases at V and 6 bases at J, with 12 bases between the two ends. CDR3: CASSPGGLGQPQHF. In DNA, the CDR3 is TGTGCCAGCTCACCGGGAGGTTTGGGTCAGCCCCAGCATTTT.

In this sample, this clonotype turned up a few times. The chain joins TRBV4-1 to TRBJ2-7; 11 positions agree with TRBD1. The end of the DNA fits TRBJ2-4 better, so the J call may be wrong. Germline values: CDR1 MGHRA, CDR2 YSYEKL. The CDR3 extends over 17 amino acids. The CDR3 DNA sequence: TGCGCCAGCAGCCAAGGGACAGGGGGCATAGTCAAAAACATTCAGTACTTC. This translates into CASSQGTGGIVKNIQYF.

The J gene is TRBJ2-1, the V gene TRBV11-2; TRBD2 matches at 13 bases. This CDR3 spans 15 amino acids. V shed 0 bases, J shed 14 bases, and the junction held 7 bases outside the gene matches. Per germline, CDR1 SGHAT and CDR2 FQNNGV. The DNA for the CDR3 is TGTGCCAGCAGCTTAGATCGCACTAGCGGGAGGGCCGAGTTCTTC. This encodes CASSLDRTSGRAEFF. Using reference TRBV11-2 and TRBJ2-1 for the parts outside the CDR3, the full variable domain is EAGVAQSPRYKIIEKRQSVAFWCNPISGHATLYWYQQILGQGPKLLIQFQNNGVVDDSQLPKDRFSAERLKGVDSTLKIQPAKLEDSAVYLCASSLDRTSGRAEFFGPGTRLTVL.

The chain is built from TRBV7-2 and TRBJ2-3; no clear D. The CDR3 sequence is 14 residues long. V lost 5 bases to trimming and J lost 4 bases, with 13 bases between them. Germline values: CDR1 SGHTA, CDR2 FQGNSA. The CDR3 DNA reads as TGTGCCAGCAGCCCACGGACCCGACCAGATACGCAGTATTTT. Encoded protein: CASSPRTRPDTQYF.

This clonotype was observed a few times. V gene TRBV10-3 combines with J gene TRBJ2-3, with D possibly being TRBD2 (9 bases). The germline gives CDR1 ENHRY, CDR2 SYGVKD. Trimming removed 2 bases at V and 1 base at J, with 13 bases between. The CDR3 is made up of 16 amino acids. The CDR3 DNA is TGTGCCATCAGTGAGCTAGCGGGACAGGGCACAGATACGCAGTATTTT. It encodes CAISELAGQGTDTQYF.

The gene calls are TRBV6-1 and TRBJ1-1; the match to TRBD1 covers 8 bases. The germline gives CDR1 MNHNS, CDR2 SASEGT. CDR3 length: 15 residues. Trimming at V came to 3 bases and at J to 2 bases, leaving 5 bases not matched to a gene. CDR3 coding DNA: TGTGCCAGCAGTGACAGGGGGCGGGCTAACACTGAAGCTTTCTTT. This sequence encodes CASSDRGRANTEAFF.

The chain employs TRBV5-1 and TRBJ2-5; no clear D gene. V was pared by 6 bases and J by 1 base, with 4 bases between. The CDR3 sequence is 11 residues long. The V gene's germline CDR1 is SGHRS and CDR2 YFSETQ. The CDR3 spells CASKTQETQYF. CDR3 nucleotides: TGCGCCAGCAAAACCCAAGAGACCCAGTACTTC.

This clonotype was observed once. The chain links TRBV29-1 to TRBJ1-4; 7 bases agree with TRBD1. V dropped 0 bases and J dropped 7; count of bases not matched to a gene: 5. CDR1 is SQVTM and CDR2 is ANQGSEA in the germline V gene. The CDR3 spans 14 residues. CDR3 in amino acids: CSVEEGGAGEKLFF. CDR3 coding DNA: TGCAGCGTTGAAGAAGGGGGCGCGGGTGAAAAACTGTTTTTT.

For the CDR3, the DNA is TGTGCCAGCAGTGATACGGCCGGGACAGTCTCCTACAATGAGCAGTTCTTC. Translation: CASSDTAGTVSYNEQFF. The genes are TRBV25-1 and TRBJ2-1; TRBD1 agrees at 7 bases. The germline gives CDR1 MGHDK, CDR2 SYGVNS. The CDR3 covers 17 residues. The junction had 8 bases not matched to a gene; V was cut back by 3 bases and J by 0 bases.

In this sample, this clonotype turned up a few times. This chain uses TRBV12-3 or TRBV12-4 with TRBJ1-6, with 7 bases fitting TRBD1. The CDR3 runs 14 residues. The ends lost 3 bases at V and 8 bases at J; junction bases unmatched: 4. The CDR3 sequence: CASSFSTGHSPLHF. The CDR3 DNA reads as TGTGCCAGCAGTTTCTCGACAGGGCATTCACCCCTCCACTTT.

The chain joins TRBV3-1 to TRBJ2-1, with D perhaps TRBD2 (6 bases). The CDR3 extends over 15 amino acids. The V and J ends lost 2 bases and 3 bases respectively, with 11 bases between them. The germline V gene encodes CDR1 LGHDT and CDR2 YNNKEL (reference sequence). The CDR3 DNA follows: TGTGCCAGCAGCCAACGGGGGTCCGGCTACAATGAGCAGTTCTTC. Its translation: CASSQRGSGYNEQFF.

This clonotype turned up a few times. This chain connects TRBV12-3 or TRBV12-4 to TRBJ2-7; TRBD1 agrees at 7 bases. The CDR3 consists of 16 residues. V was clipped by 6 bases and J by 0 bases; unmatched bases: 11. As DNA, the CDR3 is TGTGCCAGCAGCCAGGGGGTGAGTGGTATCTCCTACGAGCAGTACTTC. This encodes CASSQGVSGISYEQYF.

Of note for this clonotype: A clone one base away is much larger, so this may be a read error. The CDR3 protein is CSVEEYDEQFF. CDR3 nucleotides: TGCAGCGTTGAAGAATACGATGAGCAGTTCTTC. V usage is TRBV29-1 and J usage is TRBJ2-1, with no clear D. Trimming shortened V by 0 bases and J by 8 bases, and 5 bases separated the two germline ends. Germline V gene sequence: CDR1 SQVTM, CDR2 ANQGSEA. This CDR3 has 11 amino acids.

The gene calls are TRBV29-1 and TRBJ2-5, with D uncertain. Trimming cost V 5 bases and J 2 bases, with 12 bases left between them. Germline V gives CDR1 SQVTM, CDR2 ANQGSEA. The CDR3 extends over 13 amino acids. CDR3 DNA: TGCAGCGTTATTGGCCGTGGTCAAGAGACCCAGTACTTC. Its protein product is CSVIGRGQETQYF.

This clonotype appeared a few times. In DNA form, the CDR3 reads TGTGCCTGCCCGGGACAGGGGGTCAATGAGCAGTTCTTC. It is translated as CACPGQGVNEQFF. The V gene is TRBV30, the J gene TRBJ2-1, with 11 bases aligning to TRBD1. Losses at the gene ends were 6 bases for V and 6 bases for J; bases not matched to a gene: 4. Per germline, CDR1 GTSNPN and CDR2 SVGIG (reference sequence). The length of the CDR3 is 13 residues.

The chain combines TRBV4-2 with TRBJ1-2; D is unclear. The CDR3 covers 14 residues. From germline, CDR1 is LGHNA and CDR2 YNFKEQ. Trimming left V 0 bases short and J 3 bases short, with 8 bases between. CDR3 in DNA: TGTGCCAGCAGCCAAGAAAGTGGTGACTATGGCTACACCTTC. Its translation is CASSQESGDYGYTF.